This TCR beta chain is from a study of T cells of healthy individuals. There are many counts of this clonotype. V was clipped by 5 bases and J by 2 bases, with 14 bases between them. This CDR3 is 15 amino acids long. TCRdb re-analysed the 5' RACE reads in MiXCR, keeping a single row per CDR3 protein. The repertoire holds some 100,000 distinct CDR3 sequences, with 17% as singletons. The TCR sequence derives from a human donor in good health. The genes are TRBV12-3 or TRBV12-4 and TRBJ2-3; D is undetermined. In DNA form, the CDR3 reads TGTGCCAGCAGTCCCGGCCCGGTGGACACAGATACGCAGTATTTT. Translating it yields CASSPGPVDTDTQYF.